Listed below are T cell receptor beta chains from one sample, sequenced in a study of blood T cell repertoires in COVID-19. The protocol was immunoSEQ multiplex PCR, while the TCRdb copy is restricted to in-frame clones and leaves out a portion. The repertoire holds around 41,000 clones, approximately 80% seen once, with approximately 44% in the top ten. The sample taken for sequencing was peripheral blood. These receptor sequences come from a woman over 75 with acute or convalescent COVID-19. CDR3s include the opening cysteine and the closing phenylalanine or tryptophan.

CDR3	V	J
CASRSRRFNEKLFF	TRBV28	TRBJ1-4
CSARRETQYF	TRBV20-1	TRBJ2-5
CSVFGGWGDTEAFF	TRBV29-1	TRBJ1-1
CASSYSRGLEDYGYTF	TRBV6-5	TRBJ1-2
CASSPTSEESYTF	TRBV18	TRBJ1-2
CASSELDWNGYTF	TRBV25-1	TRBJ1-2
CASSLRETQYF	TRBV12-3/TRBV12-4	TRBJ2-5
CAWRSSYNSPLHF	TRBV30	TRBJ1-6
CASIGGQGFTGELFF	TRBV19	TRBJ2-2
CASSDGRQAVYGYTF	TRBV2	TRBJ1-2
CASSSRTSVNTGELFF	TRBV27	TRBJ2-2
CASGGASVGTQYF	TRBV19	TRBJ2-3
CASRLDSILPQHF	TRBV28	TRBJ1-5
CASSVHRDGANEKLFF	TRBV6-1	TRBJ1-4
CASSELQTGGADTQYF	TRBV10-1	TRBJ2-3
CASSQGTSGASYNEQFF	TRBV4-3	TRBJ2-1
CASSVPSTGGDYGYTF	TRBV2	TRBJ1-2
CASFSGDSNQPQHF	TRBV6-5	TRBJ1-5
CASTDPSDSTGSNEKLFF	TRBV6-1	TRBJ1-4
CASSQSSLVGGSEYF	TRBV3-1/TRBV3-2	TRBJ2-3
CASSVRGHLSGNTIYF	TRBV9	TRBJ1-3
CASSGLAGASTQYF	TRBV14	TRBJ2-3
CASSFRGYTGELFF	TRBV19	TRBJ2-2
CASSVDSATGELFF	TRBV9	TRBJ2-2
CASSYPEGPIF	TRBV6-6	TRBJ2-7
CAISQDRAHEQYF	TRBV10-3	TRBJ2-7
CASSVASGAGAQETQYF	TRBV5-1	TRBJ2-5
CASSQGYRDRGPVGGNQPQHF	TRBV14	TRBJ1-5
CASSQRGGFDSGNTIYF	TRBV3-1/TRBV3-2	TRBJ1-3
CAWSDASEYGYTF	TRBV30	TRBJ1-2
CASSLLYTNTGELFF	TRBV11-2	TRBJ2-2
CASSYSGREGEKLFF	TRBV6-5	TRBJ1-4
CASSSEGRGGNTEAFF	TRBV7-2	TRBJ1-1
CASSEGQGIYEQYF	TRBV5-5	TRBJ2-7
CASGRQGGYGYTF	TRBV12-3/TRBV12-4	TRBJ1-2
CASSPDRGQQPQHF	TRBV5-1	TRBJ1-5
CASSSSGGVPEPQHF	TRBV6-6	TRBJ1-5
CASSPRVVDYGYTF	TRBV18	TRBJ1-2
CAYRHAQGGSPLHF	TRBV30	TRBJ1-6
CASSSSPGGIDSPLHF	TRBV5-1	TRBJ1-6
CSVILGTVYNEQFF	TRBV29-1	TRBJ2-1
CASSERTGTMKTQYF	TRBV2	TRBJ2-5
CASSLRGGANYGYTF	TRBV28	TRBJ1-2
CASSLNGGNTGGPHHF	TRBV7-2	TRBJ1-6